These 11 T cell receptor beta chains were sequenced from one sample in a study of shared clonotypes between healthy human individuals. Sequencing used immunoSEQ multiplex PCR; TCRdb keeps in-frame clones, though not all of them. The sample has 850,000 to 1,200,000 clones, 65% to 75% seen once; the top ten hold approximately 1.5%. The sample consisted of memory CD4+ T cells sorted from blood. Subset described: CD45RA-negative fraction. These receptor sequences come from a man aged 18 to 35 in good health.

This chain joins TRBV11-3 and TRBJ2-7, with TRBD1 matching 10 bases. This CDR3 contains 17 residues. J lost 0 bases, V lost 5 bases, and 10 bases had no gene match. Germline V gives CDR1 SGHNT, CDR2 YENEEA. The chain's CDR3 is CASSAGTGVMGSYEQYF. The CDR3 DNA reads as TGTGCCAGCAGCGCCGGGACAGGGGTCATGGGCTCCTACGAGCAGTACTTC.

Concerning this clone: The same CDR3 is also encoded by other DNA sequences in this sample. This rearrangement joins TRBV5-1 to TRBJ2-3; possible D gene TRBD2, 5 bases. Trimming took off 4 bases at V and 3 bases at J, with 9 bases between the two ends. This CDR3 contains 13 residues. In germline, CDR1 is SGHRS, CDR2 YFSETQ. CDR3 bases: TGCGCCAGCAGCCCCCCGGGGACAGATACGCAGTATTTT. Its translation is CASSPPGTDTQYF.

V is TRBV11-2 and J is TRBJ2-7, with D hard to call. Trimming stripped 7 bases from V and 0 bases from J, with 13 bases between. This CDR3 contains 14 residues. Per germline, CDR1 SGHAT and CDR2 FQNNGV. The DNA for the CDR3 is TGTGCCAGCACCTATGGGCAGAACTCCTACGAGCAGTACTTC. Its translation: CASTYGQNSYEQYF.

This clone was seen only once. This chain connects TRBV6-1 to TRBJ1-2; D is perhaps TRBD1 (6 bases). The CDR3 extends over 13 amino acids. V shed 6 bases and J shed 4 bases, with 12 bases lying between them. Looked up from germline, CDR1 is MNHNS and CDR2 is SASEGT. CDR3 region: CASRPGGGYGYTF. The CDR3 nucleotides are TGTGCCAGCAGGCCAGGAGGGGGCTATGGCTACACCTTC.

The chain carries TRBV18 and TRBJ1-2; 7 bases are a match to TRBD1. The J segment lost 6 bases and the V segment lost 3 bases, leaving 4 bases of the junction unmatched. The CDR3 has 13 amino acids. CDR1 and CDR2 from the germline V gene are KGHSH and LQKENI. DNA for the CDR3: TGTGCCAGCTCACCGACAGGGTCAGATGGCTACACCTTC. This sequence encodes CASSPTGSDGYTF.

The V and J genes are TRBV28 and TRBJ1-2; 10 bases align to TRBD1. There are 15 residues in the CDR3. The V and J ends lost 4 bases and 8 bases, in that order; junction bases with no gene match: 10. The V gene's germline CDR1 is MDHEN and CDR2 SYDVKM. This CDR3 is CASSSTGGAVGGYTF. CDR3 nucleotide sequence: TGTGCCAGCAGTTCGACAGGGGGCGCGGTCGGAGGCTACACCTTC.

The J gene is TRBJ2-1, the V gene TRBV5-8; TRBD1 aligns across 10 bases. Per germline, CDR1 SGHTS and CDR2 YDEGEE. This CDR3 has 15 residues. V gave up 4 bases and J gave up 6 bases; unmatched junction bases: 7. The DNA for the CDR3 is TGTGCCAGCAGCATCGGGACAGGGGCTCCCAATGAGCAGTTCTTC. Protein sequence: CASSIGTGAPNEQFF.

V and J are TRBV10-3 and TRBJ2-7; a possible D gene is TRBD1 (5 bases). The CDR3 has 13 amino acids. Germline CDR1 reads ENHRY; CDR2 reads SYGVKD. V was trimmed by 7 bases and J by 6 bases, leaving 16 bases between them. The CDR3 reads CAINGQGPAEQYF. As DNA, the CDR3 is TGTGCCATCAACGGACAAGGACCCGCCGAGCAGTACTTC.

The chain employs TRBV10-3 and TRBJ2-3, with TRBD2 identical over 10 bases. Germline loops: CDR1 ENHRY, CDR2 SYGVKD. The CDR3 sequence is 15 residues long. V lost 3 bases to trimming and J lost 6 bases; unmatched junction nucleotides: 6. In DNA, the CDR3 is TGTGCCATCAGTGAACTAGCGGGGACCGGGGATACGCAGTATTTT. Translating it yields CAISELAGTGDTQYF.

This clone has just a few counts. This rearrangement joins TRBV2 to TRBJ1-6; 9 nucleotides line up with TRBD1. CDR1 is SNHLY and CDR2 is FYNNEI in the germline V gene. The CDR3 is 15 residues long. The J segment lost 7 bases and the V segment lost 2 bases, leaving 3 bases of the junction unmatched. The CDR3 protein is CASSEWGQGNSPLHF. The CDR3 DNA reads as TGTGCCAGCAGTGAATGGGGACAGGGAAATTCACCCCTCCACTTT.

This sequence joins TRBV7-2 and TRBJ1-2, with no clear D. V was cut by 0 bases and J by 2 bases, with 7 bases left in between. The CDR3 loop spans 14 amino acids. The germline gives CDR1 SGHTA, CDR2 FQGNSA. CDR3 amino acids: CASSLALQNYGYTF. As DNA, the CDR3 is TGTGCCAGCAGCTTAGCGCTCCAGAACTATGGCTACACCTTC.